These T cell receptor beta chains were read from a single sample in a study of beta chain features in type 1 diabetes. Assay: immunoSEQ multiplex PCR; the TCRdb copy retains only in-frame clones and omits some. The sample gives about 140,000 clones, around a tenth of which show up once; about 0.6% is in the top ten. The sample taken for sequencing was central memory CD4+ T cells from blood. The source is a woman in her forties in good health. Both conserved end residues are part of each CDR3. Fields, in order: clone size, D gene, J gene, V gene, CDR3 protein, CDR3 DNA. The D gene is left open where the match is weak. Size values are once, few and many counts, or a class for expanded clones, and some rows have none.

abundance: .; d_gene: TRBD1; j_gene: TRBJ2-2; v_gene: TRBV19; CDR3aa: CASSNPGQGSTGELFF; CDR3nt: TGTGCCAGTAGTAATCCGGGACAGGGCTCCACCGGGGAGCTGTTTTTT
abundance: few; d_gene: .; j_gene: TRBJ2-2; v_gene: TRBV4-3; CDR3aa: CASSQGAGTGELFF; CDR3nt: TGCGCCAGCAGCCAAGGGGCGGGGACCGGGGAGCTGTTTTTT
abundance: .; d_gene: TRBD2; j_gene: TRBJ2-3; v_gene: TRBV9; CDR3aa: CASSPGGESTDTQYF; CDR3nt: TGTGCCAGCAGTCCCGGGGGGGAGAGCACAGATACGCAGTATTTT
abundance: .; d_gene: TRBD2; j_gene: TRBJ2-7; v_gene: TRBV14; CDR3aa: CASTLTSGAKQYF; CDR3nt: TGTGCCAGCACTTTGACTAGCGGGGCCAAGCAGTACTTC
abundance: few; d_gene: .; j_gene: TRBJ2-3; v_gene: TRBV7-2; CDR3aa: CASSLAVNTDTQYF; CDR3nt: TGTGCCAGCAGCTTAGCCGTTAACACAGATACGCAGTATTTT
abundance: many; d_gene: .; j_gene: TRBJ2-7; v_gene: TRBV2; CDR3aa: CASTRQTYEQYF; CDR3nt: TGTGCCAGCACCAGACAGACCTACGAGCAGTACTTC
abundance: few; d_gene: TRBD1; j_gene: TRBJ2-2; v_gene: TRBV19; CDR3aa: CASRDRMNTGELFF; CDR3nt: TGTGCCAGCCGGGACAGGATGAACACCGGGGAGCTGTTTTTT
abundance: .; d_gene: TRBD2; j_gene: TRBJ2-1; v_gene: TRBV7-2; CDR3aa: CASSSGLAGGEQFF; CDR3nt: TGTGCCAGCAGCTCCGGACTAGCGGGGGGCGAGCAGTTCTTC
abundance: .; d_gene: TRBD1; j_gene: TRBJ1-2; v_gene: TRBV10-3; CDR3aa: CAIGDRGGYTF; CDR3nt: TGTGCCATCGGGGACAGGGGCGGCTACACCTTC
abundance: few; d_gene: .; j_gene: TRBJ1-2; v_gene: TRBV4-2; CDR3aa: CASSQDSRYTF; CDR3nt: TGTGCCAGCAGCCAAGATAGTCGCTACACCTTC
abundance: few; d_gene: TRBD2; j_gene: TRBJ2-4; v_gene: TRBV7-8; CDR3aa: CASSYGTSGNIQYF; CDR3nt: TGTGCCAGCAGCTACGGGACTAGCGGAAACATTCAGTACTTC
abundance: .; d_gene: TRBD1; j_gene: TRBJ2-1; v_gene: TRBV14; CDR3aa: CASSQNPGTAYNEQFF; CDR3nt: TGTGCCAGCAGTCAAAACCCCGGGACAGCATACAATGAGCAGTTCTTC
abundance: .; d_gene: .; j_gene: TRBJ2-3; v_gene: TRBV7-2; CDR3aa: CASTDGAGAADTQYF; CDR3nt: TGTGCCAGCACCGACGGTGCGGGGGCCGCAGATACGCAGTATTTT
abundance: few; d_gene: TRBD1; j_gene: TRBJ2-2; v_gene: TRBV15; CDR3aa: CATSRDRVATGELFF; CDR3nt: TGTGCCACCAGCAGGGACAGGGTTGCCACCGGGGAGCTGTTTTTT
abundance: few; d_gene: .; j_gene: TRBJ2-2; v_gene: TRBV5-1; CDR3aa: CASSLSDTGELFF; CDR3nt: TGCGCCAGCAGCTTGAGCGACACCGGGGAGCTGTTTTTT
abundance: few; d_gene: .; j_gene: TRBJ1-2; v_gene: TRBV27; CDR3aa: CASSRQLNYGYTF; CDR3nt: TGTGCCAGCAGCCGACAGCTCAACTATGGCTACACCTTC
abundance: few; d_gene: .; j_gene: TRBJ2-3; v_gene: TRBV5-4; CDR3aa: CASSSLAVETDTQYF; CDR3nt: TGTGCCAGCAGCTCCCTCGCTGTCGAGACAGATACGCAGTATTTT
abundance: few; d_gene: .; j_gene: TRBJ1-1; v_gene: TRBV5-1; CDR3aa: CASTPVGGFNTEAFF; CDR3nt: TGCGCCAGCACCCCGGTAGGGGGATTTAACACTGAAGCTTTCTTT
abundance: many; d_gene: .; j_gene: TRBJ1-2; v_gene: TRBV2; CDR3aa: CASSEQNYGYTF; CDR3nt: TGTGCCAGCAGTGAACAGAACTATGGCTACACCTTC
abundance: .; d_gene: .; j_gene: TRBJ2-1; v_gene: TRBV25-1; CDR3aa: CASSESTGGVDEQFF; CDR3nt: TGTGCCAGCAGTGAATCTACAGGTGGGGTTGATGAGCAGTTCTTC
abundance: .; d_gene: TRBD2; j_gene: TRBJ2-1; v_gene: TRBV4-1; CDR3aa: CASSAPTSGVYNELFF; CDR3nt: TGCGCCAGCAGCGCCCCCACTAGCGGAGTTTACAATGAGCTGTTCTTC
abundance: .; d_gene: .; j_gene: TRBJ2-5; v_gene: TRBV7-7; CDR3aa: CASSSQGTVGETQYF; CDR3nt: TGTGCCAGCAGCTCCCAGGGTACGGTGGGAGAGACCCAGTACTTC
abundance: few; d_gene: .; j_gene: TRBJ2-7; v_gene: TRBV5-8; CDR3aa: CASSPRMYEQYF; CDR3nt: TGTGCCAGCAGCCCTAGAATGTACGAGCAGTACTTC
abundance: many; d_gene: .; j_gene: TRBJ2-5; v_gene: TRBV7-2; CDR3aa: CASSPGSKPRGQETQYF; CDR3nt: TGTGCCAGCAGCCCGGGGTCTAAACCTCGGGGCCAAGAGACCCAGTACTTC
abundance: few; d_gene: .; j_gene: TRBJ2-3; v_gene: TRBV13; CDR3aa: CASSTPLEGKGDTQYF; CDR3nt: TGTGCCAGCAGCACTCCCTTAGAGGGAAAGGGAGATACGCAGTATTTT
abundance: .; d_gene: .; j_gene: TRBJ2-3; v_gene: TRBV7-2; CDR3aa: CASSQPTGTQYF; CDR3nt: TGTGCCAGCAGCCAACCGACGGGTACGCAGTATTTT
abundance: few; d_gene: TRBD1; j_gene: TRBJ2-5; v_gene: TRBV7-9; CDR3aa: CASSGWTGSGETQYF; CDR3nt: TGTGCCAGCAGCGGATGGACAGGTTCCGGAGAGACCCAGTACTTC
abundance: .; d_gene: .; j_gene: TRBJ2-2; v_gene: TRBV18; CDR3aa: CASSPGHGTGELFF; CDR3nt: TGTGCCAGCTCACCAGGACACGGCACCGGGGAGCTGTTTTTT
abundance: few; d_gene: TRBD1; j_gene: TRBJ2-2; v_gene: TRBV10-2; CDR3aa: CASRDGQGSTGELFF; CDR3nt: TGCGCCAGCAGAGATGGACAGGGTTCCACCGGGGAGCTGTTTTTT
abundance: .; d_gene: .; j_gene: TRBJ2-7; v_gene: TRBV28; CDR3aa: CASSLGGVEQYF; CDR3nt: TGTGCCAGCAGTTTAGGAGGGGTCGAGCAGTACTTC
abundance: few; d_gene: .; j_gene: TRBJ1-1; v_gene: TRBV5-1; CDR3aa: CASGPLTRAMNTEAFF; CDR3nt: TGCGCCAGCGGGCCTTTAACCAGGGCCATGAACACTGAAGCTTTCTTT
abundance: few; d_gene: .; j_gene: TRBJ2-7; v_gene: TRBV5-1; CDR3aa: CASSLIGLQSSYEQYF; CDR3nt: TGCGCCAGCAGCTTGATAGGACTACAGAGCTCCTACGAGCAGTACTTC
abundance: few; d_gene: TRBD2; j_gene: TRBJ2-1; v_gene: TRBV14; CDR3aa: CASSPRTSGGAVYNEQFF; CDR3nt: TGTGCCAGCAGCCCCCGGACTAGCGGGGGGGCCGTCTACAATGAGCAGTTCTTC
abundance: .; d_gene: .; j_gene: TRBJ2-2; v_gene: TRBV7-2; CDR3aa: CASSLAANTGELFF; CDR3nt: TGTGCCAGCAGCTTGGCGGCGAACACCGGGGAGCTGTTTTTT
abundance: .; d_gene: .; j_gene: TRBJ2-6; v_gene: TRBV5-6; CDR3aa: CAWRSGANVLTF; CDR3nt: TGTGCCTGGAGGTCTGGGGCCAACGTCCTGACTTTC
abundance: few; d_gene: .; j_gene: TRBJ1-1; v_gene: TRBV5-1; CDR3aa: CASRQRQSVNTEAFF; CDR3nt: TGCGCCAGCAGACAACGACAGAGTGTGAACACTGAAGCTTTCTTT